These T cell receptor beta chains were read from a single sample in a study of post-analysis software for immune sequencing data. TCRdb re-derived calls from the PCR reads in MiXCR, one entry per CDR3 protein. Of about 430,000 distinct CDR3 sequences in the sample, about 39% were seen once. The sample taken for sequencing was blood. The receptors originated from a girl aged 2-9 years with multiple sclerosis. CDR3s include the opening cysteine and the closing phenylalanine or tryptophan. A D gene is named only where the DNA matches it firmly. Expanded clones get a size class; other rows say once, few or many, or leave the size out.

v_call	clone_size	d_call	j_call	cdr3_nt	cdr3_aa
TRBV12-3/TRBV12-4	few	-	TRBJ2-1	TGTGCCAGCAGTCCCTTTGGTAGCTCCTACAATGAGCAGTTCTTC	CASSPFGSSYNEQFF
TRBV12-3/TRBV12-4	few	-	TRBJ1-2	TGTGCCAGCAGCATAACAGGGAATGGAGGCTACACCTTC	CASSITGNGGYTF
TRBV11-1	-	TRBD2	TRBJ2-1	TGTGCCAGCAGCCAGGGACTAGCTGGAGTGCAGTTCTTC	CASSQGLAGVQFF
TRBV6-6	few	-	TRBJ2-7	TGTGCCAGCAGTTACGCATCGGCGTACGAGCAGTACTTC	CASSYASAYEQYF
TRBV7-9	few	-	TRBJ1-2	TGTGCCAGCAGCTCCCCTACTGACCATGGCTACACCTTC	CASSSPTDHGYTF
TRBV5-1	-	-	TRBJ2-7	TGCGCCAGCAGCGACCTACCTAGTGGGTCCTACAATGAGCAGTACTTC	CASSDLPSGSYNEQYF
TRBV7-9	-	-	TRBJ1-2	TGTGCCAGCAGCCCGATGGCGTGGTATGGCTACACCTTC	CASSPMAWYGYTF
TRBV28	few	-	TRBJ2-7	TGTGCCAGCAGTTCTAGCTGGAGTCTTATGACCTACGAGCAGTACTTC	CASSSSWSLMTYEQYF
TRBV10-3	-	TRBD1	TRBJ2-7	TGTGCCATCAGTGAGTCAATCCGGGACAGGGGCCCCGAGCAGTACTTC	CAISESIRDRGPEQYF
TRBV7-9	-	-	TRBJ2-1	TGTGCCAGCAGCTTAAATTATAATGAACCTTACAATGAGCAGTTCTTC	CASSLNYNEPYNEQFF
TRBV28	once	TRBD1	TRBJ1-5	TGTGCCAGCAGTTTATTAATCTTCGGGGACAGGGGAGATAGGGATCAGCCCCAGCATTTT	CASSLLIFGDRGDRDQPQHF
TRBV20-1	few	TRBD2	TRBJ2-3	TGCAGTGCTTCCCGGGTAACCGGGAGGGGCACAGATACGCAGTATTTT	CSASRVTGRGTDTQYF
TRBV15	-	TRBD1	TRBJ1-4	TGTGCCACCAGCAGAGTCGGGGACAGGGTGGGTGAAAAACTGTTTTTT	CATSRVGDRVGEKLFF
TRBV4-3	few	TRBD1	TRBJ2-4	TGCGCCAGCAGCCAAGAGGTCGACAGGGGTTTGGGCATTCAGTACTTC	CASSQEVDRGLGIQYF
TRBV20-1	few	-	TRBJ2-7	TGCAGTGCTATAGACTTCAACCGCGGCGAGCAGTACTTC	CSAIDFNRGEQYF
TRBV29-1	-	-	TRBJ1-2	TGCAGCGTTGGGACGGGTGGCTACACCTTC	CSVGTGGYTF
TRBV28	few	TRBD1	TRBJ2-7	TGTGCCAGCAGTCTAGACGTACCGGCCGGGACAGGGATCTACGAGCAGTACTTC	CASSLDVPAGTGIYEQYF
TRBV29-1	few	-	TRBJ2-7	TGCAGCGTTGGAGGGGGGGCCTCCTACGAGCAGTACTTC	CSVGGGASYEQYF
TRBV5-1	few	-	TRBJ2-3	TGCGCCAGCGTCCTCCAGGAATCTAGCACAGATACGCAGTATTTT	CASVLQESSTDTQYF
TRBV4-1	-	TRBD1	TRBJ1-6	TGCGCCAGCAGCCAAGATCCAGGGACAGATTCACCCCTCCACTTT	CASSQDPGTDSPLHF
TRBV18	many	TRBD1	TRBJ2-5	TGTGCCAGCTCACCCACTGGACAGGGGAGAGAGACCCAGTACTTC	CASSPTGQGRETQYF
TRBV12-5	once	-	TRBJ1-2	TGTGCTAGTGGACCTATCGGAGACAGCAGCTATGGCTACACCTTC	CASGPIGDSSYGYTF
TRBV28	-	TRBD1	TRBJ2-7	TGTGCCAGCAGCCCTCCCGGACAGGCCTACTCCTACGAGCAGTACTTC	CASSPPGQAYSYEQYF
TRBV7-7	-	-	TRBJ2-3	TGTGCTAGCAGCTTACGAGCGGATCGCGGAGGTCTAGATACGCAGTATTTT	CASSLRADRGGLDTQYF
TRBV5-1	few	-	TRBJ1-5	TGCGCCAGCAGCACCGGGGCTAGCAATCAGCCCCAGCATTTT	CASSTGASNQPQHF
TRBV10-3	few	-	TRBJ2-1	TGTGCCATCAGTGTACCTGGGGGCGGGAATGAGCAGTTCTTC	CAISVPGGGNEQFF
TRBV20-1	-	TRBD2	TRBJ2-3	TGCAGTGCTAGGTCTGTAGCGGGGGGGAGCACAGATACGCAGTATTTT	CSARSVAGGSTDTQYF
TRBV29-1	once	TRBD2	TRBJ2-3	TGCAGCGTTGAAGGGACTAGCGGAACTACGCAGTATTTT	CSVEGTSGTTQYF
TRBV28	-	-	TRBJ1-2	TGTGCCAGCAGTTTAGACGGACTCTACTACACCTTC	CASSLDGLYYTF
TRBV12-3/TRBV12-4	-	-	TRBJ2-4	TGTGCCAGCAGGAAGGGGGGGGGAGCCAAAAACATTCAGTACTTC	CASRKGGGAKNIQYF
TRBV7-5	-	-	TRBJ1-5	-	CISVSEAPRRGIGRPQHF